This T cell receptor (beta chain) is from a study of cytomegalovirus exposure and HLA in healthy donors. About the research overall: In a previous analysis, 110 million or so unique TCR beta sequences were found from about 179 million T cells.

Germline V CDR1 and CDR2: MDHEN, SYDVKM. The CDR3 runs to 13 residues. V lost 10 bases to trimming and J lost 0 bases; unmatched junction nucleotides: 6. The PCR used 60 Vbeta and 13 Jbeta primers. The repertoire was sequenced with immunoSEQ multiplex PCR; TCRdb's copy has only in-frame clones and lacks some. The sample has some 110,000 clones. The TCR sequence derives from a man aged 25-40 years in good health and CMV-seronegative. The source material was PBMCs. V and J are TRBV28 and TRBJ2-7; TRBD1 matches at 7 bases. CDR3 in amino acids: CATLDRSSYEQYF. The CDR3, as DNA: TGTGCCACCCTGGACAGGAGCTCCTACGAGCAGTACTTC. Full variable domain (rest looked up from reference TRBV28 and TRBJ2-7): DVKVTQSSRYLVKRTGEKVFLECVQDMDHENMFWYRQDPGLGLRLIYFSYDVKMKEKGDIPEGYSVSREKKERFSLILESASTNQTSMYLCATLDRSSYEQYFGPGTRLTVT.